This entry concerns a single T cell receptor (beta chain). Its antigen specificity is not known. No clone much larger than this one lies a single base away; base qualities are absent. This sample is part of a study of control samples from healthy donors and cancer patients (dated by TCRdb to the early 2020s). Libraries were constructed by the immunoSEQ multiplex PCR assay. This immuneACCESS table, as held by TCRdb, lists in-frame sequences with V and J called but not all clones. Of the missing ones, under half trace to an unresolved V gene in checked studies; the others have no known cause. The sample table lists fewer than 250,000 clones, around 90% of them with a count of one. Roughly 1.9% of the sample lies in the top ten. The source material was blood. The sequence derives from a man aged 30 to 39 in good health.

At the DNA level, the sequence is TGTGCCAGCAGTCCTTCGGGGTCCGGCACAGATACGCAGTATTTT. Translated, this gives CASSPSGSGTDTQYF. This chain is built from TRBV27 and TRBJ2-3; TRBD2 might be the D gene, on 5 matching bases. CDR1 and CDR2 (MNHEY, SMNVEV) derive from the germline V gene (reference sequence). The CDR3 numbers 15 residues from cysteine through phenylalanine. The read is trimmed to its CDR3 DNA, 45 bases read in frame from base 1. The germline ends are 13 bases apart after V is trimmed by 5 bases and J by 1 base.